One sample yielded the 9 T cell receptor beta chains listed below, sequenced in a study of T cell responses to AZD1222 COVID-19 vaccine. Libraries were prepared by immunoSEQ multiplex PCR; TCRdb keeps only in-frame clonotypes and omits some of them. The sample has approximately 150,000 clones, roughly 88% seen once. The starting material was peripheral blood, obtained 28 days after the second dose of the MenACWY control vaccine. Receptor source: an adult who received the MenACWY meningococcal vaccine as a control.

The chain joins TRBV11-2 to TRBJ1-2; D might be TRBD1 (6 bases). Trimming took off 5 bases at V and 5 bases at J, with 21 bases between the two ends. The CDR3 sequence is 16 residues long. Germline CDR1 is SGHAT and CDR2 is FQNNGV. The CDR3 reads CASSPGGQGRIYGYTF. DNA for the CDR3: TGTGCCAGCAGCCCGGGAGGCCAGGGGAGGATATATGGCTACACCTTC.

The rearrangement joins TRBV12-5 to TRBJ1-1, with D unresolved. Germline V gene lookup returns CDR1 LGHNT and CDR2 FRNRAP. CDR3 length: 12 residues. V lost 3 bases and J lost 2, with 4 bases in between. This chain's CDR3 is CASGLSNTEAFF. As DNA, the CDR3 is TGTGCTAGTGGTTTAAGTAACACTGAAGCTTTCTTT.

The rearrangement uses TRBV11-3 and TRBJ1-1; D is possibly TRBD1 (6 bases). CDR3 length: 13 residues. Trimming took 1 base from V and 6 from J, leaving 9 bases between them. CDR1 is SGHNT and CDR2 is YENEEA in the germline V gene. CDR3 in amino acids: CASSLVSGAEAFF. CDR3 DNA: TGTGCCAGCAGCTTAGTTTCAGGGGCTGAAGCTTTCTTT.

The chain combines TRBV6-2 or TRBV6-3 with TRBJ2-3, with 10 bases that match TRBD2. V lost 0 bases and J lost 3; bases outside the gene matches: 9. Germline CDR1 and CDR2: MNHEY and SVGEGT. This CDR3 is built from 18 residues. The chain's CDR3 is CASSYSLAGVPRTDTQYF. In DNA form, the CDR3 reads TGTGCCAGCAGTTACTCCCTAGCGGGAGTCCCGCGAACAGATACGCAGTATTTT.

The CDR3 protein is CASSQEPREEGGYTF. The CDR3 DNA follows: TGCGCCAGCAGCCAAGAGCCTCGGGAGGAGGGGGGCTACACCTTC. V usage is TRBV4-1 and J usage is TRBJ1-2; TRBD1 is a possible D gene (5 bases). The V gene's germline CDR1 is MGHRA and CDR2 YSYEKL. Trimming pared 0 bases from V and 8 bases from J, leaving 16 bases between. The length of the CDR3 is 15 residues.

The chain has TRBV6-6 and TRBJ2-1, with D uncertain. Germline-derived CDR1 and CDR2 are MNHNY and SVGAGI (reference sequence). Trimming took 5 bases from V and 5 from J, leaving 4 bases between them. The CDR3 is made up of 11 amino acids. This CDR3 is CASSTDNEQFF. Written as DNA, the CDR3 is TGTGCCAGCAGTACGGACAATGAGCAGTTCTTC.

This clone was seen a single time. The chain carries TRBV7-2 and TRBJ2-7, with unresolved D. The germline V and J ends were trimmed by 7 bases and 0 bases, with 16 bases remaining between them. The CDR3 runs to 15 residues. Looked up from germline, CDR1 is SGHTA and CDR2 is FQGNSA. The CDR3 DNA is TGTGCCAGCATTGACGAGACAAAACACTCCTACGAGCAGTACTTC. It specifies CASIDETKHSYEQYF. Based on the CDR3 plus reference TRBV7-2 and TRBJ2-7, the full variable domain is GAGVSQSPSNKVTEKGKDVELRCDPISGHTALYWYRQSLGQGLEFLIYFQGNSAPDKSGLPSDRFSAERTGGSVSTLTIQRTQQEDSAVYLCASIDETKHSYEQYFGPGTRLTVT.

The rearrangement joins TRBV9 to TRBJ1-4, with TRBD1 matching 8 bases. CDR3 length: 14 residues. Germline lookup yields CDR1 SGDLS and CDR2 YYNGEE. V trimming: 3 bases; J trimming: 5 bases; junction bases outside the gene matches: 3. The CDR3 here is CASSADRGNEKLFF. The DNA of the CDR3 is TGTGCCAGCAGCGCTGACAGGGGAAATGAAAAACTGTTTTTT.

The sample holds one count of this clone. V gene TRBV27 combines with J gene TRBJ1-2; D gene uncertain. The CDR3 runs to 13 residues. The V end was cut by 4 bases, the J end by 7 bases, with 13 bases between. Germline V CDR1 and CDR2: MNHEY, SMNVEV (reference sequence). The CDR3 DNA reads TGTGCCAGCAGTTCCCGGATATGGAGTGGCTACACCTTC. This gives the protein CASSSRIWSGYTF.